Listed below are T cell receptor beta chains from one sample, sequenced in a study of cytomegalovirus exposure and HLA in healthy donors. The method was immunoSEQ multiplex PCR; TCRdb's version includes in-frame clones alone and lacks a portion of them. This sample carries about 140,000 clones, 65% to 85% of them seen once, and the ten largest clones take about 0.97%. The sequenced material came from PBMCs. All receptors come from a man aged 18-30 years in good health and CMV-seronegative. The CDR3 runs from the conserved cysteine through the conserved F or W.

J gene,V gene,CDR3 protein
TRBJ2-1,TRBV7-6,CASSPGITYNEQFF
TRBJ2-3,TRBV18,CASSPWRQEVDTQYF
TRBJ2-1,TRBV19,CAVDSYNEQFF
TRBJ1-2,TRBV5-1,CASSPSGGGGGYTF
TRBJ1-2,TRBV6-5,CASSYGQLNYGYTF
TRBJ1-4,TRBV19,CASSRTGGGSNEKLFF
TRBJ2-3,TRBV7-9,CASSPGTGNSYF
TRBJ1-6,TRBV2,CASSAQVDSPLHF
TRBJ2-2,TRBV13,CASSSGQGPGELFF
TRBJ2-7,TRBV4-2,CASSQDFATPYYEQYF
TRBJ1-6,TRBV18,CASSLYRDNSPLHF
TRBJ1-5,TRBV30,CAWSRGTGNQPQHF
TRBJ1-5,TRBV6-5,CASSEGSGQPQHF
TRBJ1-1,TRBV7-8,CATSRGVNTEAFF
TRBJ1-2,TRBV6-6,CASTLQGRYGYTF
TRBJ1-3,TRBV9,CASSVDFRQSGNTIYF
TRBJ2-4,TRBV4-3,CARSDGGAKNIQYF
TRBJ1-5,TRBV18,CASSLGQGTNQPQHF
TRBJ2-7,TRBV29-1,CSVLDRGSNEQYF
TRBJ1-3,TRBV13,CASSLSQRLTGFFPGNTIYF
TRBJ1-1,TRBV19,CASNPLFGRGEAFF
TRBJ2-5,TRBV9,CASSSLARGETQYF
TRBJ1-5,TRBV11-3,CATGTVARGNQPQHF
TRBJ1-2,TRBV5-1,CASSPNGGNSDGYTF
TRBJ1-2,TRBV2,CASLWGLRGYTF
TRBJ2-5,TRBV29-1,CSVRQGQETQYF
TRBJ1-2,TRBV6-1,CAIFGSGGYTF
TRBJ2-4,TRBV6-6,CASSYSREDIQYF
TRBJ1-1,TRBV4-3,CASSIGTAGGTEAFF
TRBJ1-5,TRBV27,CASSSGQTNQPQHF
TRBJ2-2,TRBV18,CASSPVAGELFF
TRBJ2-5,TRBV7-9,CASSPGAQYF
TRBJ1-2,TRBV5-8,CASSRKQGANYGYTF
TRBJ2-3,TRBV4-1,CASSQAGTRTTDTQYF